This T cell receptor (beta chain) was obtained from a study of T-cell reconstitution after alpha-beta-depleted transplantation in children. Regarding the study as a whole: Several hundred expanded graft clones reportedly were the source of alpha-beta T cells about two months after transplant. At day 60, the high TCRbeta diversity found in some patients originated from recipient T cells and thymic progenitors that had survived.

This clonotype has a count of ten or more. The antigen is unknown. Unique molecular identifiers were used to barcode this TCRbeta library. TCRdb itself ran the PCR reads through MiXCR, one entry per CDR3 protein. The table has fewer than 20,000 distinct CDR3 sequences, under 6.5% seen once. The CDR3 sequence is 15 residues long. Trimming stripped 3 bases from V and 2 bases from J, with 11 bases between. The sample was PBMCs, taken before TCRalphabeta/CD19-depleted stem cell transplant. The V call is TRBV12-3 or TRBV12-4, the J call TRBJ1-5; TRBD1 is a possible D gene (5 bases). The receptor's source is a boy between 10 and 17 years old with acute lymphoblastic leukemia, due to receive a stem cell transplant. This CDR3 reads CASSFLGLGNQPQHF. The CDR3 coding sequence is TGTGCCAGCAGTTTTCTGGGACTCGGCAATCAGCCCCAGCATTTT.